This record concerns one TCR beta chain sequence. Its antigen is currently unknown. Trimming shortened V by 0 bases and J by 3 bases, and 7 bases separated the two germline ends. The CDR3 runs to 13 residues. The germline V gene has CDR1 SGHNT and CDR2 YYREEE (reference sequence). The sample belongs to a study of spatial heterogeneity in lung cancer. Study-level information: Mean representation of each unique TCR and UMI combination in the raw reads exceeded nine occurrences.

MiXCR, run by TCRdb on the 5' RACE reads, gives a single entry per CDR3 protein. The sample carries some 10,000 distinct CDR3 sequences, about 6.3% recorded once. Study-wide points: Tumoral mutation counts were tracked by counts of expanded intratumoral alpha and beta TCRs. Ubiquitous and regional nonsynonymous mutations were tracked by counts of ubiquitous and regional expanded TCRs, respectively.

Time point meaning: sample taken at primary tumor resection. The input material, whole RNA from tumor, nontumor lung or frozen PBMC, was sequenced unsorted. The TCR originated in a male donor with early-stage non-small cell lung cancer. The sequenced sample was lung tumor tissue, obtained at surgery. The chain couples TRBV5-4 to TRBJ2-7; perhaps TRBD2 as D (6 bases). This CDR3 reads CASSLVGGYEQYF. DNA of the CDR3: TGTGCCAGCAGCTTGGTCGGGGGCTACGAGCAGTACTTC.